This T cell receptor beta chain was profiled in a study of T cells after yellow fever vaccination. Study background: Libraries from low-cell-number fractions were prepared with the SMART-Seq v4 Ultra Low Input RNA kit.

This clonotype was seen repeatedly, ten times or more. Its antigen is as yet unknown. Universal primer sites and UMIs were introduced during 5'RACE template-switching synthesis of TCR cDNA. TCRdb processed the 5' RACE reads anew with MiXCR; each CDR3 protein has one entry. The sample has approximately 150,000 distinct CDR3 sequences; about a tenth are singletons. Trimming stripped 3 bases from V and 1 base from J, with 15 bases between. Germline lookup yields CDR1 SQVTM and CDR2 ANQGSEA. This CDR3 has 16 residues. Whole-study results and caveats: Although most clonotypes did not, a small share appeared in both CD4 and CD8 compartments.

Sequenced here: CD8+ T cells sorted from PBMCs, sampled 45 days after the yellow fever booster vaccination. The chain has TRBV29-1 and TRBJ2-2; the D is unclear. The clonotype was recovered from a man aged 18-30 years who received the YFV17D yellow fever vaccine. The CDR3 sequence is CSVEVMNPRNTGELFF. The CDR3 DNA is TGCAGCGTTGAGGTCATGAACCCTCGGAACACCGGGGAGCTGTTTTTT.